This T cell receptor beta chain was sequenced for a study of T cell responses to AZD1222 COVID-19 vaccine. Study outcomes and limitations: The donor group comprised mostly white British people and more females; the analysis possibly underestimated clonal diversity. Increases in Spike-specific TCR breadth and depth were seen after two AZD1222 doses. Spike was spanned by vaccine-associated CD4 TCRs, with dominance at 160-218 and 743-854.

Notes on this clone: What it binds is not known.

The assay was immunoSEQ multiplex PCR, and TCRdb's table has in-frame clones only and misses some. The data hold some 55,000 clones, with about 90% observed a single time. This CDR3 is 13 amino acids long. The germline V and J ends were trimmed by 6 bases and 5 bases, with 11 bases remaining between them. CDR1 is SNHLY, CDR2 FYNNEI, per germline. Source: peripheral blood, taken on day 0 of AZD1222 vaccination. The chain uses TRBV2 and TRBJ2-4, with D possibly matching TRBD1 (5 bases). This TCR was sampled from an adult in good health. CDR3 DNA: TGTGCCAGCAGCCTAGACAGACAAAACATTCAGTACTTC. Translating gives CASSLDRQNIQYF. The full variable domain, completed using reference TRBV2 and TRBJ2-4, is EPEVTQTPSHQVTQMGQEVILRCVPISNHLYFYWYRQILGQKVEFLVSFYNNEISEKSEIFDDQFSVERPDGSNFTLKIRSTKLEDSAMYFCASSLDRQNIQYFGAGTRLSVL.